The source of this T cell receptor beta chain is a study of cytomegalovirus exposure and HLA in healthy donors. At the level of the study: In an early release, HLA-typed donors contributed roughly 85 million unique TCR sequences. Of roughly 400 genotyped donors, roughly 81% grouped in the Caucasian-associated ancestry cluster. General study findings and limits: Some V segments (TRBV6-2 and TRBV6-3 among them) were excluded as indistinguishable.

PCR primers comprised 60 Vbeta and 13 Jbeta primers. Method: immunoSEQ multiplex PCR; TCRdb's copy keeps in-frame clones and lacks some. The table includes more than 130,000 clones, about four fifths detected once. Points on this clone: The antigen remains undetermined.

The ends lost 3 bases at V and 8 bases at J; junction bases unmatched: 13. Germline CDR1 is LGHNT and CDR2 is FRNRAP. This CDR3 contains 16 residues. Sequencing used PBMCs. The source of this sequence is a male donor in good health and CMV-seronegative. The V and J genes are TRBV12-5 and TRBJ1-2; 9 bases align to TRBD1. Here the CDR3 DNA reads TGTGCTAGTGGTTTTGATACAGGGGGCCTCGTAGGGGGCTACACCTTC. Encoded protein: CASGFDTGGLVGGYTF.